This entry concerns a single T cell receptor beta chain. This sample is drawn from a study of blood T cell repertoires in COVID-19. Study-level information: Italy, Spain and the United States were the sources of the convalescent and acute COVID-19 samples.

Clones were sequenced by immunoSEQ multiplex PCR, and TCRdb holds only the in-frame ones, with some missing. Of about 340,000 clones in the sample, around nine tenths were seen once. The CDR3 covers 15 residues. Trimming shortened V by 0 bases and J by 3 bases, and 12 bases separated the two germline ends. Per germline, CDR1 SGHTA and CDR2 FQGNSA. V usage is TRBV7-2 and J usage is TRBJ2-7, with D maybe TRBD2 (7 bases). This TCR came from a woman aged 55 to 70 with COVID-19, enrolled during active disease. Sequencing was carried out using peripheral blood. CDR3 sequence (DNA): TGTGCCAGCAGCTTAGCGGGGGGGCTAGTCTACGAGCAGTACTTC. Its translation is CASSLAGGLVYEQYF.